The clone carrying this T cell receptor beta chain turned up a few times. Its antigen is not identified. V was clipped by 4 bases and J by 6 bases; unmatched bases: 14. The germline V gene has CDR1 MNHEY and CDR2 SMNVEV (reference sequence). The CDR3 runs 16 residues. The authors incorporated unique molecular identifiers into the TCR beta cDNA libraries. There were about 1 to 10 million T cells, and about 540,000 cDNA molecules came from them. TCRdb processed the PCR reads anew with MiXCR; each CDR3 protein has one entry. The table has hundreds of thousands of distinct CDR3 sequences, approximately 45% seen once; the top ten hold 12%. This specimen comes from a study of post-analysis software for immune sequencing data. At the level of the study: Included courses were relapsing-remitting and secondary progressive multiple sclerosis; progressive-relapsing multiple sclerosis was also included. General study points: Compared against controls, patients with multiple sclerosis displayed significantly lower normalized Chao1 diversity. In patients, about 5 TRBV segments were more frequent than in controls, with TRBV5-6, TRBV5-1 and TRBV20-1 among them.

The chain couples TRBV27 to TRBJ2-7; TRBD2 agrees at 8 bases. Sequenced input: blood. The sequence was obtained from a girl between 10 and 17 years old with multiple sclerosis. CDR3 DNA sequence: TGTGCCAGCAGTTCCCCCCCTCGAGCGGGAGTCGGCGAGCAGTACTTC. Protein sequence: CASSSPPRAGVGEQYF.